This T cell receptor (beta chain) is from a study of T cell changes during pregnancy in multiple sclerosis (dated by TCRdb to the late 2010s). Looking at the study overall: The study examined how the T cell repertoire changed over the course of pregnancy in women with multiple sclerosis.

Relative to germline, V is 2 bases shorter and J is 3 bases shorter, with 11 bases between their ends. CDR1 and CDR2 are read off the germline V gene (reference sequence) as SGHNT and YYREEE. There are 14 amino acids in the CDR3, from cysteine to phenylalanine inclusive. Only CDR3 DNA is held: 42 bases, read in frame from base 1. The library was obtained by the immunoSEQ multiplex PCR assay. The source is immuneACCESS, and TCRdb retained only in-frame sequences with V and J called. Part of the clones is not carried over; for the studies checked, unresolved V genes explain less than half of this, and the remainder is unexplained. In this sample the table shows more than 75,000 clones, about 93% of which occur a single time. 1% of the sample goes to the ten largest clones. With respect to this clone: The antigen it binds to is not known. The input lacks base qualities; no much larger clone sits a single base away.

The TCR sequence derives from a female donor with multiple sclerosis, enrolled in a pregnancy study. Recombination linked TRBV5-4 to TRBJ2-5; the D gene identity is not certain. This specimen consisted of peripheral blood, obtained in the first trimester of pregnancy. This receptor carries the CDR3 CASSLRGEKETQYF. The DNA sequence is given as TGTGCCAGCAGCTTACGCGGAGAGAAAGAGACCCAGTACTTC.